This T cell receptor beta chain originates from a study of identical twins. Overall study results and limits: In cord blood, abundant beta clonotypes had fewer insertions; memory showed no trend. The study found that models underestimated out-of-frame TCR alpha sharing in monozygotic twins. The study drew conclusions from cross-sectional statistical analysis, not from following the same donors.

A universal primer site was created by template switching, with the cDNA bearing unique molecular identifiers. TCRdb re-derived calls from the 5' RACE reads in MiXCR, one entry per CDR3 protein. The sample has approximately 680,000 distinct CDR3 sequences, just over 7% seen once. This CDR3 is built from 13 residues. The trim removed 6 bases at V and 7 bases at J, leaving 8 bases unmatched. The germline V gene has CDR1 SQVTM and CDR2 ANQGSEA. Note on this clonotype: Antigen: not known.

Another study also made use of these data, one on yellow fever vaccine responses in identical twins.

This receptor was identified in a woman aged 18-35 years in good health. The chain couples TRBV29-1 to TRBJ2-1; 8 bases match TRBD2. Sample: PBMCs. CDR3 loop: CSVREGGGNEQFF. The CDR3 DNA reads TGCAGCGTCCGGGAGGGAGGGGGGAATGAGCAGTTCTTC.